The 13 T cell receptor beta chains given below trace back to one sample, sequenced in a study of blood T cell repertoires in COVID-19. TCRdb's table, derived via immunoSEQ multiplex PCR, lists solely in-frame clones and lacks some. The sample holds hundreds of thousands of clones, 80% seen once. The source material was PBMCs or T cells enriched from blood (not recorded which). The receptors here all came from a man under 40 with acute COVID-19.

The chain has TRBV15 and TRBJ1-5; D gene uncertain. The germline V gene encodes CDR1 LNHNV and CDR2 YYDKDF (reference sequence). The CDR3 contains 15 residues. Trimming took 0 bases from V and 0 from J, leaving 6 bases between them. The CDR3 nucleotides are TGTGCCACCAGCAGAGACGCCGGTAGCAATCAGCCCCAGCATTTT. This gives the protein CATSRDAGSNQPQHF.

The chain joins TRBV7-7 to TRBJ2-3; 7 positions match TRBD2. Per the germline V gene, CDR1 is SSHAT and CDR2 is FNYEAQ (reference sequence). The CDR3 consists of 15 residues. After removal of 5 bases from V and 4 bases from J, the junction contained 9 bases not matched to a gene. The CDR3 DNA reads as TGTGCCAGCAGCCCCAAGCGGGGTCAGGCAGATACGCAGTATTTT. It yields the protein CASSPKRGQADTQYF.

The V and J genes are TRBV7-9 and TRBJ1-2; D unresolved. This CDR3 has 14 amino acids. The germline V and J ends were trimmed by 7 bases and 6 bases, with 18 bases remaining between them. Germline V gives CDR1 SEHNR, CDR2 FQNEAQ (reference sequence). The CDR3 sequence is CASTGRETIHGYTF. CDR3 bases: TGTGCCAGCACGGGCCGGGAGACTATTCATGGCTACACCTTC.

The CDR3, as DNA: TGTGCCAGCAGTGAGGGGACAAAACAGCCCCAGCATTTT. Translated, it gives CASSEGTKQPQHF. The V call is TRBV6-1, the J call TRBJ1-5; tentatively, D is TRBD1 (6 bases). This CDR3 has 13 amino acids. Germline CDR1 reads MNHNS; CDR2 reads SASEGT. V lost 3 bases, J lost 7 bases, and 10 bases lay in between.

The V call is TRBV11-2, the J call TRBJ2-7, with 9 bases aligning to TRBD2. V shed 1 base and J 4 bases; nucleotides not matched to a gene: 8. Germline lookup yields CDR1 SGHAT and CDR2 FQNNGV. The CDR3 has 16 amino acids. CDR3 nucleotides: TGTGCCAGCAGCTTAGTTAGCGGGGGTCTTTCATACGAGCAGTACTTC. Its protein is CASSLVSGGLSYEQYF. The full variable domain, rest sourced from reference TRBV11-2 and TRBJ2-7, is EAGVAQSPRYKIIEKRQSVAFWCNPISGHATLYWYQQILGQGPKLLIQFQNNGVVDDSQLPKDRFSAERLKGVDSTLKIQPAKLEDSAVYLCASSLVSGGLSYEQYFGPGTRLTVT.

This sequence joins TRBV27 and TRBJ2-2; 7 bases align to TRBD1. Germline V gene lookup returns CDR1 MNHEY and CDR2 SMNVEV (reference sequence). Germline trimming cut 5 bases from V and 1 base from J; bases unmatched to any gene: 4. The CDR3 contains 15 residues. CDR3 sequence (DNA): TGTGCCAGCAGTCCCGGGACAGTGAACACCGGGGAGCTGTTTTTT. It encodes CASSPGTVNTGELFF.

This chain connects TRBV9 to TRBJ2-7; maybe TRBD1 (6 bases). The germline V gene has CDR1 SGDLS and CDR2 YYNGEE. This CDR3 contains 15 residues. Trimming took off 0 bases at V and 5 bases at J, with 15 bases between the two ends. CDR3 residues: CASSVVPQGSDEQYF. The CDR3 bases are TGTGCCAGCAGCGTAGTTCCCCAGGGGAGCGACGAGCAGTACTTC.

The chain links TRBV5-1 to TRBJ1-1, with 8 bases that match TRBD1. Germline CDR1 and CDR2: SGHRS and YFSETQ. The V and J ends lost 4 bases and 4 bases, in that order; junction bases with no gene match: 9. CDR3 length equals 15 residues. Written as DNA, the CDR3 is TGCGCCAGCAGCGGAGAAGGACAGGGAACCACTGAAGCTTTCTTT. The encoded protein is CASSGEGQGTTEAFF.

The V call is TRBV10-3, the J call TRBJ1-6; the D gene is possibly TRBD1 (5 bases). CDR3 length: 17 amino acids. Trimming removed 4 bases at V and 9 bases at J, with 22 bases between. Per germline, CDR1 ENHRY and CDR2 SYGVKD. For the CDR3, the DNA is TGTGCCATCAGTGGAGAACCTCTAGGGGCGCTTGCTTCACCCCTCCACTTT. Encoded protein: CAISGEPLGALASPLHF.

CDR3 amino acids: CARGEGLGNSPLHF. CDR3 in DNA: TGTGCCCGGGGGGAGGGACTCGGAAATTCACCCCTCCACTTT. The gene calls are TRBV30 and TRBJ1-6; possibly TRBD1 for D (5 bases). Trimming cost V 8 bases and J 7 bases, with 18 bases left between them. The CDR3 consists of 14 residues. Germline CDR1 is GTSNPN and CDR2 is SVGIG (reference sequence).

V usage is TRBV5-5 and J usage is TRBJ2-3; a possible D gene is TRBD1 (5 bases). The CDR3 has 14 residues. Germline values: CDR1 SGHKS, CDR2 YYEKEE (reference sequence). The germline V and J ends were trimmed by 0 bases and 4 bases, with 9 bases remaining between them. This CDR3 reads CASSLVPRADTQYF. In DNA form, the CDR3 reads TGTGCCAGCAGCTTGGTGCCCAGGGCAGATACGCAGTATTTT. Looking up the rest from reference TRBV5-5 and TRBJ2-3 gives the full variable domain: DAGVTQSPTHLIKTRGQQVTLRCSPISGHKSVSWYQQVLGQGPQFIFQYYEKEERGRGNFPDRFSARQFPNYSSELNVNALLLGDSALYLCASSLVPRADTQYFGPGTRLTVL.

This sequence joins TRBV5-4 and TRBJ2-7; 8 bases map to TRBD1. The V gene's germline CDR1 is SGHNT and CDR2 YYREEE (reference sequence). Trimming took 4 bases from V and 6 from J; bases not matched to a gene: 9. This CDR3 contains 14 residues. CDR3 in DNA: TGTGCCAGCAGCCCATGGACAGGGTCCCGCGAGCAGTACTTC. This encodes CASSPWTGSREQYF.

V usage is TRBV5-4 and J usage is TRBJ2-3; 10 bases map to TRBD2. V shed 5 bases and J 1 base; nucleotides not matched to a gene: 4. CDR3 length equals 15 residues. Germline V gene data show CDR1 as SGHNT and CDR2 as YYREEE (reference sequence). The CDR3 DNA follows: TGTGCCAGCAGACAGGGGACTAGCGGCACAGATACGCAGTATTTT. Amino acid sequence: CASRQGTSGTDTQYF.